This TCR beta chain was retrieved from a study of Tregs in tolerant kidney transplant recipients. The study, taken as a whole, reports: For some patients, primers changed over time, blocking nucleotide-level comparison. Expanding Tregs on activated donor B cells appeared to best identify donor-specific TCRbeta clones. The small number of patients limits these findings pending further validation.

Related graft donors supplied nonmyeloablative bone marrow transplants, and mixed chimerism was transient. The CDR3 is 16 residues long. The junction had 11 bases not matched to a gene; V was cut back by 2 bases and J by 5 bases. The germline CDR1 and CDR2 sequences are LNHNV and YYDKDF (reference sequence). In regard to this clone: Its antigen is not known.

Some clones are missing from TCRdb's copy, which holds only in-frame ones; the method was immunoSEQ multiplex PCR. Of 90,000 or so clones detected, over 85% appear once; the ten largest clones hold approximately 1.5%. The sample in question was CD4+ T cells from blood (PBMCs), obtained 12 months after the transplant. The sequence was collected from a human patient who received a combined kidney and bone marrow transplant. Some T cells may be provided by the graft donor. The chain recombines TRBV15 with TRBJ1-1, with 7 positions matching TRBD1. CDR3 DNA: TGTGCCACCAGCAGACCTACTAGGGGGCAGGGGACTGAAGCTTTCTTT. It encodes CATSRPTRGQGTEAFF.